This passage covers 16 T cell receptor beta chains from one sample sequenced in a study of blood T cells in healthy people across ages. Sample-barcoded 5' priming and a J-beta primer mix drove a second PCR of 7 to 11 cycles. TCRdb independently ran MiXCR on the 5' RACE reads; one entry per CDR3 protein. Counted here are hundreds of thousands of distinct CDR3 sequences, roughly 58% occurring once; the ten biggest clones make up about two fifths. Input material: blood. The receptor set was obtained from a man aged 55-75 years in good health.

DNA for the CDR3: TGTGCCAGCAGCGTCGGGACTAGCGGGTACTACGAGCAGTACTTC. Its protein is CASSVGTSGYYEQYF. The rearrangement joins TRBV28 to TRBJ2-7; 12 bases line up with TRBD2. Germline values: CDR1 MDHEN, CDR2 SYDVKM. The CDR3 totals 15 residues. V lost 6 bases to trimming and J lost 3 bases; unmatched junction nucleotides: 6. Looking up the rest from reference TRBV28 and TRBJ2-7 gives the full variable domain: DVKVTQSSRYLVKRTGEKVFLECVQDMDHENMFWYRQDPGLGLRLIYFSYDVKMKEKGDIPEGYSVSREKKERFSLILESASTNQTSMYLCASSVGTSGYYEQYFGPGTRLTVT.

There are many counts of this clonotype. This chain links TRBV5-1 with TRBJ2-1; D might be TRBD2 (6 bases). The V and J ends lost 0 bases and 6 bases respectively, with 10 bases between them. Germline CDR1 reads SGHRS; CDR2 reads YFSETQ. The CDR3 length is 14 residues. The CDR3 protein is CASSLATRSNEQFF. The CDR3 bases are TGCGCCAGCAGCTTGGCGACTAGATCCAATGAGCAGTTCTTC.

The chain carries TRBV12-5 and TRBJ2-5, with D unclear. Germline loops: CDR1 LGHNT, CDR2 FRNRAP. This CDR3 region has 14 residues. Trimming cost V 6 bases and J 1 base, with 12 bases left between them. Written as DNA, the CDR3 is TGTGCTAGTGGCCGCCAGACCCTCCAAGAGACCCAGTACTTC. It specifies CASGRQTLQETQYF. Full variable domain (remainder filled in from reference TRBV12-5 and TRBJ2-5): DARVTQTPRHKVTEMGQEVTMRCQPILGHNTVFWYRQTMMQGLELLAYFRNRAPLDDSGMPKDRFSAEMPDATLATLKIQPSEPRDSAVYFCASGRQTLQETQYFGPGTRLLVL.

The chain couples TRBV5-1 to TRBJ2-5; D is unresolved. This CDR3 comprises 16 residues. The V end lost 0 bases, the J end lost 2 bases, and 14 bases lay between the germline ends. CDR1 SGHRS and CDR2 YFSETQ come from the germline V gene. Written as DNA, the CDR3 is TGCGCCAGCAGCTTGGGGGTACCAGTCGGGCAAGAGACCCAGTACTTC. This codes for CASSLGVPVGQETQYF.

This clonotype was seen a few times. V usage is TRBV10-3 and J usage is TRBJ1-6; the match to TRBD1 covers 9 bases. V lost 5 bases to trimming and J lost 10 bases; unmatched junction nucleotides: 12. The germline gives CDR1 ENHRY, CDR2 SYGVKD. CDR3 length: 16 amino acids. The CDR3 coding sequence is TGTGCCATCAGTTCCGGGACAGGGAGTCTAAGATCACCCCTCCACTTT. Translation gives CAISSGTGSLRSPLHF.

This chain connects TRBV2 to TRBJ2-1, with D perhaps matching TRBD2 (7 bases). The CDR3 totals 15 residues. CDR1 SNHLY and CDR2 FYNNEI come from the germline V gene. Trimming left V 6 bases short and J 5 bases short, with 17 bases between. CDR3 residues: CASSQRGARDNEQFF. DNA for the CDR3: TGTGCCAGCAGCCAACGGGGGGCGAGAGACAATGAGCAGTTCTTC. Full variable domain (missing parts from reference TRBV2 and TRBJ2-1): EPEVTQTPSHQVTQMGQEVILRCVPISNHLYFYWYRQILGQKVEFLVSFYNNEISEKSEIFDDQFSVERPDGSNFTLKIRSTKLEDSAMYFCASSQRGARDNEQFFGPGTRLTVL.

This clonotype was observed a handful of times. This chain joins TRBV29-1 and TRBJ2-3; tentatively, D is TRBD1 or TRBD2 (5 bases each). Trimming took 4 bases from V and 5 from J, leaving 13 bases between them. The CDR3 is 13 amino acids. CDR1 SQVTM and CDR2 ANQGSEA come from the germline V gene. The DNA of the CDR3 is TGCAGCGTTGCCCGGGACGCCCGAGATACGCAGTATTTT. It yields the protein CSVARDARDTQYF.

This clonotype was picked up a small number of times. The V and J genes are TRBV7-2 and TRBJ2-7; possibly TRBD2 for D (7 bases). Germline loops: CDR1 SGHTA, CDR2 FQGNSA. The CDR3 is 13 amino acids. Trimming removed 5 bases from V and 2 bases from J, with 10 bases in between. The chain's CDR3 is CASSVGGPYEQYF. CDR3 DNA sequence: TGTGCCAGCAGCGTCGGGGGGCCCTACGAGCAGTACTTC.

Here the CDR3 DNA reads TGTGCCAGCAGTCCTTACGGGGGGCAGGGGAACACTGAAGCTTTCTTT. Amino acids: CASSPYGGQGNTEAFF. The rearrangement joins TRBV2 to TRBJ1-1, with D perhaps TRBD1 (6 bases). The CDR3 sequence is 16 residues long. Germline-derived CDR1 and CDR2 are SNHLY and FYNNEI. Trimming pared 5 bases from V and 1 base from J, leaving 17 bases between.

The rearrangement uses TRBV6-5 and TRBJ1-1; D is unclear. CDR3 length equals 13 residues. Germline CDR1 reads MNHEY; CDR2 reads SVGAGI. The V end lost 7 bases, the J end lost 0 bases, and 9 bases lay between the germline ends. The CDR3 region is CASMRRLNTEAFF. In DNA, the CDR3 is TGTGCCAGCATGCGGCGATTGAACACTGAAGCTTTCTTT.

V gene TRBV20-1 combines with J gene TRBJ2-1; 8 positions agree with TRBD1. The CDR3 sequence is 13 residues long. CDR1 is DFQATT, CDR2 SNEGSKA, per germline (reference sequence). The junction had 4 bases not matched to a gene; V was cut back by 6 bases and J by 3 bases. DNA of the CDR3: TGCAGTGCCTGGGGGACAGGCTACAATGAGCAGTTCTTC. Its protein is CSAWGTGYNEQFF.

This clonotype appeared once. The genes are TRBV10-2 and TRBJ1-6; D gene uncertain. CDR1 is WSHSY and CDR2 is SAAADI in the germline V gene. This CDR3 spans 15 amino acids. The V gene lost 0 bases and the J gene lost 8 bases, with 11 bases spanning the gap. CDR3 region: CASSESPGFDSPLHF. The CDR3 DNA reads TGCGCCAGCAGTGAGTCACCCGGTTTTGATTCACCCCTCCACTTT.

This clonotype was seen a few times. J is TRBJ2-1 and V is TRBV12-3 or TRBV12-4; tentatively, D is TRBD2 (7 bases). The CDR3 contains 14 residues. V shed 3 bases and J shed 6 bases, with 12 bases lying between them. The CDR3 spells CASSFGGAGNEQFF. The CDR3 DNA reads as TGTGCCAGCAGTTTTGGGGGGGCCGGCAATGAGCAGTTCTTC.

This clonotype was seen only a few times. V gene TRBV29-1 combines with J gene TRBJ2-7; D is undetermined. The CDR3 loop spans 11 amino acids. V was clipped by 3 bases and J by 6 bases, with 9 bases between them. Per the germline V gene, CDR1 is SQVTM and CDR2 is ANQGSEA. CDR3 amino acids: CSVDAESEQYF. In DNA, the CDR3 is TGCAGCGTTGATGCAGAGAGCGAGCAGTACTTC.

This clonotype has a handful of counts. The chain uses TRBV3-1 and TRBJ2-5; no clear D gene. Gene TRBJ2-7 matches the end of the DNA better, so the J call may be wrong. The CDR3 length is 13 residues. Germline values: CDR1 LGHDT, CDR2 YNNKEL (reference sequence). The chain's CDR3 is CASSQDHDGEQYF. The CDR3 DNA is TGTGCCAGCAGCCAAGATCACGACGGCGAGCAGTACTTC.

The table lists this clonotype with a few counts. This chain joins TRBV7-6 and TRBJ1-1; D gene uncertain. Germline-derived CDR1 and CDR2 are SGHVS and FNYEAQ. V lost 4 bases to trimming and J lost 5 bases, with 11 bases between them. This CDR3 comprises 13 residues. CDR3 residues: CASSSHARTEAFF. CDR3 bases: TGTGCCAGCAGCTCACATGCCCGGACTGAAGCTTTCTTT.